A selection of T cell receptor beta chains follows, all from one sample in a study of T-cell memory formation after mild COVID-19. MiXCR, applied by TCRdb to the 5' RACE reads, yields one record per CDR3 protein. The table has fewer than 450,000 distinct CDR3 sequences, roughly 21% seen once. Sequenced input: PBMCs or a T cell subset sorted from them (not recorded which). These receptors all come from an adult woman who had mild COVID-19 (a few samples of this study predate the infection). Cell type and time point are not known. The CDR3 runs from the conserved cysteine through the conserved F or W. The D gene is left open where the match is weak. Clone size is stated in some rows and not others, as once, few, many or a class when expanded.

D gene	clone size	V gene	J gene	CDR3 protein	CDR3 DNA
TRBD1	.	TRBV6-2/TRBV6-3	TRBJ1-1	CASSYEASGGGTEAFF	TGTGCCAGCAGTTACGAAGCTTCAGGGGGAGGGACTGAAGCTTTCTTT
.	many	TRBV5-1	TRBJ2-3	CASSLADTDTQYF	TGCGCCAGCAGCTTGGCGGACACAGATACGCAGTATTTT
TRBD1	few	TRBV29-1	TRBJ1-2	CSVDTGTGIGYTF	TGCAGCGTAGACACCGGGACAGGCATCGGCTACACCTTC
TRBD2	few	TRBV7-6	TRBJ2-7	CASSLGGGRVSYEQYF	TGTGCCAGCAGCTTAGGCGGCGGGAGGGTCTCCTACGAGCAGTACTTC
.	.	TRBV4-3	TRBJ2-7	CASSQEKQKSYEQYF	TGCGCCAGCAGCCAAGAAAAACAGAAGTCCTACGAGCAGTACTTC
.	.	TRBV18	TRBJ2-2	CASSPARGNTGELFF	TGTGCCAGCTCACCAGCACGGGGGAACACCGGGGAGCTGTTTTTT
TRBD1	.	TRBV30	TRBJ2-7	CAWSGQGPYEQYF	TGTGCCTGGAGTGGACAGGGGCCCTACGAGCAGTACTTC
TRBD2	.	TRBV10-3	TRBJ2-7	CAISDKRGYSYEQYF	TGTGCCATCAGTGACAAGCGGGGATACTCCTACGAGCAGTACTTC
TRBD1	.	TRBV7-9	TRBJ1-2	CASSSGQGAHSYGYTF	TGTGCCAGCAGCTCGGGACAGGGGGCACACTCGTATGGCTACACCTTC
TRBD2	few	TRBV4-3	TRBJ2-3	CASSQDLRLAGAITDTQYF	TGCGCCAGCAGCCAAGATTTGAGGCTAGCGGGAGCGATAACAGATACGCAGTATTTT
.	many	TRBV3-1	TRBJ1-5	CASSQVPGRGQPQHF	TGTGCCAGCAGCCAAGTTCCGGGCAGGGGTCAGCCCCAGCATTTT
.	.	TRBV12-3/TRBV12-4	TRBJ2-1	CASSKGGGNEQFF	TGTGCCAGCAGTAAGGGGGGCGGCAATGAGCAGTTCTTC